The 16 T cell receptor beta chains reported below all come from one sample, sequenced in a study of shared clonotypes between healthy human individuals. Assay: immunoSEQ multiplex PCR; the TCRdb copy retains only in-frame clones and omits some. The sample lists hundreds of thousands of clones; 95% were seen once. Naive CD8 isolation took CD45RO-negative cells positively selected for CCR7 and excluded terminally differentiated effector memory CD45RA+ cells. Sample: naive CD8+ T cells sorted from blood. These TCRs come from a woman in her thirties in good health.

This chain uses TRBV2 with TRBJ2-2, with 9 positions matching TRBD1. Germline V gives CDR1 SNHLY, CDR2 FYNNEI. The CDR3 consists of 13 residues. The V gene end was trimmed by 11 bases and the J gene end by 5 bases; junction bases not matched to a gene: 6. The CDR3 nucleotides read TGTGCCTGCCGGGACAGGGCAACCGGGGAGCTGTTTTTT. It encodes CACRDRATGELFF.

This chain uses TRBV2 with TRBJ2-1; TRBD1 agrees at 9 bases. V was pared by 6 bases and J by 7 bases, with 16 bases of the junction left unmatched. CDR3 length: 17 amino acids. Germline loops: CDR1 SNHLY, CDR2 FYNNEI. Written as DNA, the CDR3 is TGTGCCAGCAGCCTCCGCCCCCTGGACAGGGGTGGGAATGAGCAGTTCTTC. It translates to CASSLRPLDRGGNEQFF.

This chain links TRBV7-9 with TRBJ2-1, with D unclear. The CDR3 is 13 amino acids. The ends were cut back, 2 bases at V and 5 bases at J, with 7 bases in the middle. The germline CDR1 and CDR2 sequences are SEHNR and FQNEAQ (reference sequence). The DNA for the CDR3 is TGTGCCAGCAGCTTACTCAGCCACAATGAGCAGTTCTTC. This sequence encodes CASSLLSHNEQFF. The whole variable domain, remainder taken from reference TRBV7-9 and TRBJ2-1, is DTGVSQNPRHKITKRGQNVTFRCDPISEHNRLYWYRQTLGQGPEFLTYFQNEAQLEKSRLLSDRFSAERPKGSFSTLEIQRTEQGDSAMYLCASSLLSHNEQFFGPGTRLTVL.

This rearrangement joins TRBV5-6 to TRBJ1-1; no definite D call. The CDR3 is 15 amino acids. With 1 base removed from V and 1 base from J, the gap between germline ends came to 11 bases. In germline, CDR1 is SGHDT, CDR2 YYEEEE. CDR3 nucleotides: TGTGCCAGCAGCTTGACGCCCGCTCAGAACACTGAAGCTTTCTTT. Protein: CASSLTPAQNTEAFF.

The rearrangement links TRBV4-1 to TRBJ2-1, with 8 positions matching TRBD2. The CDR3 is 17 residues long. Germline V CDR1 and CDR2: MGHRA, YSYEKL. The V and J ends lost 1 base and 3 bases, in that order; junction bases with no gene match: 8. CDR3 DNA sequence: TGCGCCAGCAGCCAAGTAATGGCGCTAGCGGGCTACAATGAGCAGTTCTTC. This sequence encodes CASSQVMALAGYNEQFF.

A single count supports this clone. The chain joins TRBV4-1 to TRBJ2-5; D is perhaps TRBD1 or TRBD2 (5 bases each). The DNA end lines up better with TRBJ2-7; the J call may be wrong. The CDR3 loop spans 17 amino acids. Germline loops: CDR1 MGHRA, CDR2 YSYEKL. The CDR3 sequence: CASSQEGVMTGDYEQYF. The CDR3 region has the DNA TGCGCCAGCAGCCAAGAGGGGGTAATGACCGGGGATTACGAGCAGTACTTC.

The chain is built from TRBV6-6 and TRBJ2-7, with D uncertain. With 5 bases removed from V and 0 bases from J, the gap between germline ends came to 5 bases. The CDR3 contains 12 residues. CDR1 is MNHNY, CDR2 SVGAGI, per germline (reference sequence). The CDR3 coding sequence is TGTGCCAGCAGTCCCCCCTCCTACGAGCAGTACTTC. Amino acid sequence: CASSPPSYEQYF.

This clone has just one count. The chain couples TRBV7-6 to TRBJ2-7, with D hard to call. The V gene lost 4 bases and the J gene lost 1 base, with 8 bases spanning the gap. CDR3 length: 13 amino acids. CDR1 is SGHVS and CDR2 is FNYEAQ in the germline V gene. The CDR3 sequence is CASSSAQSYEQYF. CDR3 nucleotides: TGTGCCAGCAGCTCGGCCCAATCCTACGAGCAGTACTTC.

The chain carries TRBV5-8 and TRBJ2-5, with a tentative D call TRBD1 (5 bases). The better agreement between TRBJ2-7 and the DNA end casts doubt on the J call. Germline CDR1 SGHTS, CDR2 YDEGEE. This CDR3 is 13 amino acids long. The CDR3 sequence: CASSLGQGDEQYF. The CDR3 region has the DNA TGTGCCAGCAGCTTGGGGCAGGGCGACGAGCAGTACTTC.

The chain has TRBV29-1 and TRBJ2-1; D may correspond to TRBD1 or TRBD2 (5 bases each). The CDR3 runs 14 residues. Germline CDR1 and CDR2: SQVTM and ANQGSEA. The ends were cut back, 4 bases at V and 4 bases at J, with 14 bases in the middle. In nucleotides, the CDR3 is TGCAGCGTTGTGAGGGACGTAAGTTACAATGAGCAGTTCTTC. Its protein is CSVVRDVSYNEQFF.

This chain links TRBV7-6 with TRBJ2-3; D unclear. V lost 6 bases, J lost 2 bases, and 12 bases lay in between. CDR1 SGHVS and CDR2 FNYEAQ come from the germline V gene. This CDR3 region has 14 residues. CDR3 in amino acids: CASSTTAYTDTQYF. The CDR3 DNA sequence: TGTGCCAGCAGTACGACCGCCTACACAGATACGCAGTATTTT.

This chain joins TRBV5-1 and TRBJ2-2; possibly TRBD2 for D (6 bases). This CDR3 is built from 15 residues. Trimming took off 0 bases at V and 3 bases at J, with 9 bases between the two ends. In germline, CDR1 is SGHRS, CDR2 YFSETQ. The CDR3: CASSLGRDHTGELFF. CDR3 bases: TGCGCCAGCAGCTTGGGGCGGGACCACACCGGGGAGCTGTTTTTT.

V gene TRBV4-2 combines with J gene TRBJ2-2, with D perhaps given as TRBD1 or TRBD2 (5 bases each). This CDR3 has 14 residues. Trimming took 0 bases from V and 5 from J, leaving 7 bases between them. Germline values: CDR1 LGHNA, CDR2 YNFKEQ. The CDR3 DNA reads TGTGCCAGCAGCCAAGAGTGGGGGACCGGGGAGCTGTTTTTT. Translating it yields CASSQEWGTGELFF.

J is TRBJ2-7 and V is TRBV4-1; 7 bases line up with TRBD2. The CDR3 runs to 15 residues. CDR1 is MGHRA, CDR2 YSYEKL, per germline. V lost 0 bases and J lost 4; bases outside the gene matches: 6. CDR3 in amino acids: CASSQDYPGGYEQYF. CDR3 bases: TGCGCCAGCAGCCAAGATTACCCGGGAGGTTACGAGCAGTACTTC.

This chain links TRBV21-1 with TRBJ2-5; the table's D gene call, TRBD2, was not cross checked with the DNA. TRBV21-1 is noted as a pseudogene. There are 16 residues in the CDR3. In DNA form, the CDR3 reads TGTGCCAGCAGCCTAGAGAAGGGGGGGTGCCGGGAGACCCAGTACTTC. Translated: CASSLEKGGCRETQYF.

A remark on this clone: Other DNA sequences from this sample encode an identical CDR3 as well. The V and J genes are TRBV27 and TRBJ2-1; 13 bases match TRBD2. J lost 6 bases, V lost 5 bases, and 4 bases had no gene match. Germline loops: CDR1 MNHEY, CDR2 SMNVEV (reference sequence). The CDR3 runs 15 residues. The CDR3 coding sequence is TGTGCCAGCAGTCCGGGGACTAGCGGGATCAATGAGCAGTTCTTC. This encodes CASSPGTSGINEQFF.